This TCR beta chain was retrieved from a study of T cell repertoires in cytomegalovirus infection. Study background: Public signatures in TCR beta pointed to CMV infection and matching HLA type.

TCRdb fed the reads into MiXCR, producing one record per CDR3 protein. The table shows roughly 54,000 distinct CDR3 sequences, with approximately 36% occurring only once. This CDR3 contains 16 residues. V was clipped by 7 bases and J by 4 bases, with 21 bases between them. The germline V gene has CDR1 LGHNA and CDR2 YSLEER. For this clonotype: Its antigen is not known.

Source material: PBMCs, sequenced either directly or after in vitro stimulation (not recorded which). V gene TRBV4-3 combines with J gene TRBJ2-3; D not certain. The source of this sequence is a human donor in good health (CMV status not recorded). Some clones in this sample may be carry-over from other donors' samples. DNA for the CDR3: TGCGCCAGCACCCCTCTCCGCCCCGTATCTGCAGATACGCAGTATTTT. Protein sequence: CASTPLRPVSADTQYF.